The 21 T cell receptor beta chains below come from one sample, sequenced in a study of blood T cell repertoires in COVID-19. Some clones are missing from TCRdb's copy, which holds only in-frame ones; the method was immunoSEQ multiplex PCR. Of 150,000 to 200,000 clones listed, roughly 84% are singletons. Material for sequencing was PBMCs or T cells enriched from blood (not recorded which). The receptors derive from a man in his 70s who had been exposed to COVID-19.

The J gene is TRBJ2-7, the V gene TRBV5-8, with TRBD1 matching 9 bases. The CDR3 consists of 16 residues. Germline trimming cut 3 bases from V and 2 bases from J; bases unmatched to any gene: 9. Germline V gene data show CDR1 as SGHTS and CDR2 as YDEGEE. CDR3: CASSYQQGARAYEQYF. In nucleotides, the CDR3 is TGTGCCAGCAGCTACCAACAGGGGGCGAGGGCCTACGAGCAGTACTTC.

The chain carries TRBV9 and TRBJ1-2; the match to TRBD1 covers 9 bases. CDR1 and CDR2 (germline): SGDLS, YYNGEE. This CDR3 is 18 amino acids long. The V segment lost 0 bases and the J segment 2 bases; nucleotides outside the gene matches: 11. The DNA for the CDR3 is TGTGCCAGCAGCGTAGGGTTGGGACAGGGAGGAATGAACTATGGCTACACCTTC. Protein product: CASSVGLGQGGMNYGYTF. The variable domain in full, with the rest retrieved from reference TRBV9 and TRBJ1-2, is DSGVTQTPKHLITATGQRVTLRCSPRSGDLSVYWYQQSLDQGLQFLIQYYNGEERAKGNILERFSAQQFPDLHSELNLSSLELGDSALYFCASSVGLGQGGMNYGYTFGSGTRLTVV.

This chain connects TRBV20-1 to TRBJ1-4; D possibly corresponds to TRBD1 (5 bases). The germline V gene has CDR1 DFQATT and CDR2 SNEGSKA (reference sequence). V was cut by 8 bases and J by 6 bases, with 13 bases left in between. This CDR3 region has 12 residues. The CDR3 sequence is CSSGGGDEKLFF. As DNA, the CDR3 is TGCAGTTCTGGTGGGGGGGATGAAAAACTGTTTTTT.

The gene calls are TRBV7-9 and TRBJ1-1; D remains unclear. CDR1 SEHNR and CDR2 FQNEAQ come from the germline V gene (reference sequence). The germline V and J ends were trimmed by 1 base and 1 base, with 7 bases remaining between them. The CDR3 has 14 amino acids. DNA for the CDR3: TGTGCCAGCAGCTTAGATGCGGGGAACACTGAAGCTTTCTTT. This gives the protein CASSLDAGNTEAFF. Using reference TRBV7-9 and TRBJ1-1 for the parts outside the CDR3, the full variable domain is DTGVSQNPRHKITKRGQNVTFRCDPISEHNRLYWYRQTLGQGPEFLTYFQNEAQLEKSRLLSDRFSAERPKGSFSTLEIQRTEQGDSAMYLCASSLDAGNTEAFFGQGTRLTVV.

The chain recombines TRBV6-2 or TRBV6-3 with TRBJ2-3; the match to TRBD2 covers 8 bases. This CDR3 region has 15 residues. With 5 bases clipped from V and 6 bases from J, the junction kept 10 bases outside the gene matches. Germline V gives CDR1 MNHEY, CDR2 SVGEGT. CDR3 nucleotides: TGTGCCAGCAGTACTCACGGACGGGGGGGCGATACGCAGTATTTT. Its translation: CASSTHGRGGDTQYF.

This clone was found a few times. The genes are TRBV7-9 and TRBJ1-4, with 9 bases fitting TRBD1. The CDR3 extends over 16 amino acids. Trimming removed 4 bases from V and 5 bases from J; junction bases left unmatched: 8. Germline loops: CDR1 SEHNR, CDR2 FQNEAQ (reference sequence). The CDR3 is CASSWPGQGVNEKLFF. Here the CDR3 DNA reads TGTGCCAGCAGCTGGCCGGGACAGGGCGTGAATGAAAAACTGTTTTTT.

The chain is built from TRBV30 and TRBJ1-3; D uncertain. V lost 1 base to trimming and J lost 8 bases, with 15 bases between them. This CDR3 is 14 amino acids long. Germline loops: CDR1 GTSNPN, CDR2 SVGIG (reference sequence). The CDR3 sequence: CAWSANLRTDTIYF. The CDR3, as DNA: TGTGCCTGGAGTGCCAATTTGAGAACGGACACCATATATTTT.

This clone was seen a few times. The chain uses TRBV7-3 and TRBJ1-1, with D uncertain. V was cut by 2 bases and J by 7 bases, with 17 bases left in between. Germline CDR1 and CDR2: SGHTA and FQGTGA. There are 15 residues in the CDR3. CDR3 amino acids: CASSLGTDLTSEAFF. As DNA, the CDR3 is TGTGCCAGCAGCTTAGGCACAGATTTAACGAGTGAAGCTTTCTTT.

The V and J genes are TRBV6-1 and TRBJ1-1, with D tentatively TRBD1 (6 bases). This CDR3 contains 16 residues. Germline-derived CDR1 and CDR2 are MNHNS and SASEGT. The germline V and J ends were trimmed by 2 bases and 2 bases, with 15 bases remaining between them. CDR3 amino acids: CASSEIGQIPNTEAFF. Written as DNA, the CDR3 is TGTGCCAGCAGTGAAATAGGACAGATACCCAACACTGAAGCTTTCTTT.

The chain employs TRBV7-2 and TRBJ1-5, with D perhaps matching TRBD1 (6 bases). Trimming pared 5 bases from V and 4 bases from J, leaving 18 bases between. This CDR3 spans 16 amino acids. Per the germline V gene, CDR1 is SGHTA and CDR2 is FQGNSA. Written as DNA, the CDR3 is TGTGCCAGCAGCCAGTCGGGGGGGACACAAAATCAGCCCCAGCATTTT. This codes for CASSQSGGTQNQPQHF. Together with reference TRBV7-2 and TRBJ1-5, the CDR3 gives the full variable domain: GAGVSQSPSNKVTEKGKDVELRCDPISGHTALYWYRQSLGQGLEFLIYFQGNSAPDKSGLPSDRFSAERTGGSVSTLTIQRTQQEDSAVYLCASSQSGGTQNQPQHFGDGTRLSIL.

In this sample, this clone turned up a few times. The chain couples TRBV30 to TRBJ1-2; TRBD1 matches 10 bases. This CDR3 has 13 residues. Germline V gene sequence: CDR1 GTSNPN, CDR2 SVGIG (reference sequence). J lost 4 bases, V lost 2 bases, and 1 base had no gene match. CDR3 sequence: CAWSRTGGYGYTF. CDR3 nucleotides: TGTGCCTGGAGTAGGACAGGGGGCTATGGCTACACCTTC.

The chain carries TRBV7-9 and TRBJ1-4, with D possibly TRBD1 on 5 matching bases. The CDR3 sequence is 12 residues long. CDR1 SEHNR and CDR2 FQNEAQ come from the germline V gene (reference sequence). V lost 4 bases, J lost 7 bases, and 7 bases lay in between. This chain's CDR3 is CASSYTGEKLFF. The CDR3 bases are TGTGCCAGCAGCTACACAGGTGAAAAACTGTTTTTT.

V usage is TRBV4-3 and J usage is TRBJ1-1, with D possibly matching TRBD1 (6 bases). Germline V gene lookup returns CDR1 LGHNA and CDR2 YSLEER. V lost 4 bases and J lost 0, with 12 bases in between. This CDR3 comprises 15 residues. The CDR3 reads CASSRLGGVNTEAFF. The CDR3 DNA is TGCGCCAGCAGCCGGCTAGGGGGAGTGAACACTGAAGCTTTCTTT.

For the CDR3, the DNA is TGTGCCAGCAGCGTAGCTGGCGGGACTAGCGGCTACGAGCAGTACTTC. This gives the protein CASSVAGGTSGYEQYF. The chain joins TRBV9 to TRBJ2-7, with TRBD2 identical over 11 bases. Germline V gene lookup returns CDR1 SGDLS and CDR2 YYNGEE. V lost 0 bases, J lost 3 bases, and 5 bases stayed unmatched. There are 16 residues in the CDR3.

CDR3 DNA: TGTGCCAGCAGCGCCGGTCCCCCACCGGGCGAGCAGTACTTC. This encodes CASSAGPPPGEQYF. This chain uses TRBV11-2 with TRBJ2-7; D uncertain. Germline V CDR1 and CDR2: SGHAT, FQNNGV. The CDR3 totals 14 residues. Deletions cut 5 bases from V and 6 bases from J, with 17 bases between.

This clone was seen once. This chain uses TRBV7-8 with TRBJ2-7; 8 nucleotides match TRBD2. Germline CDR1 reads SGHVS; CDR2 reads FQNEAQ. The CDR3 loop spans 15 amino acids. J lost 3 bases, V lost 2 bases, and 6 bases had no gene match. The CDR3 sequence is CASSLQPSGSYEQYF. The CDR3 bases are TGTGCCAGCAGCTTACAACCCAGCGGGAGCTACGAGCAGTACTTC. Looking up the rest from reference TRBV7-8 and TRBJ2-7 gives the full variable domain: GAGVSQSPRYKVAKRGQDVALRCDPISGHVSLFWYQQALGQGPEFLTYFQNEAQLDKSGLPSDRFFAERPEGSVSTLKIQRTQQEDSAVYLCASSLQPSGSYEQYFGPGTRLTVT.

The chain links TRBV7-2 to TRBJ2-2; TRBD2 agrees at 9 bases. The germline V gene encodes CDR1 SGHTA and CDR2 FQGNSA. This CDR3 region has 16 residues. Trimming cost V 7 bases and J 4 bases; bases outside gene matches: 10. The CDR3 DNA reads TGTGCCAGCATCCTCAATAGCGGGAGAGGCACCGGGGAGCTGTTTTTT. Amino acid sequence: CASILNSGRGTGELFF.

The chain employs TRBV10-3 and TRBJ2-3, with 11 nucleotides matching TRBD2. Germline assignment: CDR1 ENHRY and CDR2 SYGVKD. J gave up 8 bases and V 3 bases, and 4 bases lay outside the gene matches. This CDR3 comprises 14 residues. CDR3 sequence (DNA): TGTGCCATCAGTGATAGCGGGGGGGGAGGTACGCAGTATTTT. This sequence encodes CAISDSGGGGTQYF.

The V gene is TRBV25-1, the J gene TRBJ2-3; the D gene is possibly TRBD1 (6 bases). Germline loops: CDR1 MGHDK, CDR2 SYGVNS. There are 15 residues in the CDR3. Trimming removed 3 bases from V and 3 bases from J, with 13 bases in between. The CDR3 sequence is CASSESQGRTDTQYF. DNA of the CDR3: TGTGCCAGCAGTGAGTCGCAGGGGCGGACAGATACGCAGTATTTT.

The chain is built from TRBV27 and TRBJ2-5, with TRBD1 matching 7 bases. CDR1 and CDR2 from the germline V gene are MNHEY and SMNVEV (reference sequence). The CDR3 loop spans 14 amino acids. Trimming removed 6 bases from V and 5 bases from J; junction bases left unmatched: 9. The CDR3 DNA is TGTGCCAGCAGGGGGGACAGCTACCGCGAGACCCAGTACTTC. This encodes CASRGDSYRETQYF.

The chain uses TRBV7-8 and TRBJ2-7, with TRBD1 as a possible D gene (6 bases). The V end was cut by 3 bases, the J end by 3 bases, with 15 bases between. Germline V lookup: CDR1 SGHVS, CDR2 FQNEAQ. CDR3 size: 15 residues. CDR3 residues: CASSFTRDKDYEQYF. CDR3 coding DNA: TGTGCCAGCAGCTTTACCCGGGACAAAGACTACGAGCAGTACTTC.